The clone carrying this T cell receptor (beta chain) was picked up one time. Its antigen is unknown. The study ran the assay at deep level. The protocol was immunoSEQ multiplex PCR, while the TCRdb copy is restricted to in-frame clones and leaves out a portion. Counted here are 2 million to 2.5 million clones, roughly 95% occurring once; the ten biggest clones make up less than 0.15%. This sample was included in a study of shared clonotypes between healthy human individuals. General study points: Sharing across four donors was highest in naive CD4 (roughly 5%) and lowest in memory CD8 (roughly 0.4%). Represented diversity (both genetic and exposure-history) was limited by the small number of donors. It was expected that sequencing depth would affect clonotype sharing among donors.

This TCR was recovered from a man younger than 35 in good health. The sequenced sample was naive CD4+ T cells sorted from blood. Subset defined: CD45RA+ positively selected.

CDR3 bases: TGTGCCAGCAGCTTAGAGCGGGGGGTGGCCTACGAGCAGTACTTC. Translated: CASSLERGVAYEQYF. The genes are TRBV13 and TRBJ2-7; 9 bases align to TRBD2. The germline V gene has CDR1 PRHDT and CDR2 FYEKMQ (reference sequence). Trimming cost V 1 base and J 2 bases; bases outside gene matches: 3. This CDR3 comprises 15 residues.